A single sample gave rise to the 27 T cell receptor beta chains below, sequenced in a study of cytomegalovirus exposure and HLA in healthy donors (TCRdb year 2017). Libraries came from the immunoSEQ multiplex PCR assay. For the multiplex PCR, a mixture combining 60 forward primers for TCR Vbeta segments and 13 reverse primers for TCR Jbeta segments was used. Drawn from immuneACCESS, this table holds only the in-frame rearrangements with V and J called that TCRdb kept. Clones are partly lost; checked studies trace under half to an unresolved V gene and leave the rest unexplained. The sample table contains about 150,000 clones; only one count was recorded for 70% to 80% of them. Roughly 4% of the sample is in the top ten clones. Sequenced sample: PBMCs. All receptors derive from a human donor in good health.

This chain connects TRBV27 to TRBJ1-5; TRBD1 agrees at 9 bases. The V gene end was trimmed by 1 base and the J gene end by 0 bases; junction bases not matched to a gene: 7. Germline V gene lookup returns CDR1 MNHEY and CDR2 SMNVEV (reference sequence). CDR3 length: 18 residues. Written as DNA, the CDR3 is TGTGCCAGCAGTTTATATGGGACAGGGTCCTATAGCAATCAGCCCCAGCATTTT. It yields the protein CASSLYGTGSYSNQPQHF.

The rearrangement uses TRBV27 and TRBJ2-1, with 12 bases that match TRBD2. The length of the CDR3 is 16 residues. Germline CDR1 is MNHEY and CDR2 is SMNVEV (reference sequence). J lost 10 bases, V lost 5 bases, and 12 bases had no gene match. Here the CDR3 reads CASSLFLAGGPAEQFF. CDR3 nucleotide sequence: TGTGCCAGCAGTCTGTTTCTAGCGGGGGGGCCGGCCGAGCAGTTCTTC.

The chain links TRBV4-2 to TRBJ2-7; D may be TRBD2 (5 bases). The CDR3 loop spans 17 amino acids. CDR1 LGHNA and CDR2 YNFKEQ come from the germline V gene. Trimming took 2 bases from V and 2 from J, leaving 19 bases between them. CDR3 loop: CASSQFSSRAFAYEQYF. The CDR3 nucleotides read TGTGCCAGCAGCCAATTCTCCTCGCGGGCTTTCGCCTACGAGCAGTACTTC.

V usage is TRBV6-1 and J usage is TRBJ2-7; no clear D. The V end was cut by 4 bases, the J end by 6 bases, with 13 bases between. The germline V gene encodes CDR1 MNHNS and CDR2 SASEGT. This CDR3 comprises 13 residues. The CDR3 bases are TGTGCCAGCAGTGCCCAACCGATCGGCGAGCAGTACTTC. Encoded protein: CASSAQPIGEQYF.

The chain uses TRBV28 and TRBJ2-7, with 11 bases aligning to TRBD2. The V segment lost 6 bases and the J segment 3 bases; nucleotides outside the gene matches: 1. The CDR3 totals 13 residues. Looked up from germline, CDR1 is MDHEN and CDR2 is SYDVKM. In DNA form, the CDR3 reads TGTGCCAGCAGGACTAGCGGGATCTACGAGCAGTACTTC. Translation: CASRTSGIYEQYF.

This clone has just one count. The rearrangement joins TRBV7-9 to TRBJ2-2, with TRBD2 as a possible D gene (7 bases). V shed 2 bases and J shed 8 bases, with 24 bases lying between them. CDR1 SEHNR and CDR2 FQNEAQ come from the germline V gene (reference sequence). This CDR3 contains 18 residues. The CDR3 is CASSLKVQGTTPMGELFF. In DNA form, the CDR3 reads TGTGCCAGCAGCTTAAAGGTCCAGGGGACTACCCCTATGGGGGAGCTGTTTTTT.

This chain's CDR3 is CASSLALLNSPLHF. DNA for the CDR3: TGTGCCAGCAGCTTGGCACTACTTAATTCACCCCTCCACTTT. The chain carries TRBV5-5 and TRBJ1-6, with D unclear. Germline CDR1 reads SGHKS; CDR2 reads YYEKEE (reference sequence). V lost 0 bases and J 6 bases, leaving 7 bases between the germline ends. The CDR3 runs 14 residues.

The rearrangement uses TRBV2 and TRBJ2-5; 14 nucleotides line up with TRBD2. CDR3 length: 15 amino acids. Germline CDR1 SNHLY, CDR2 FYNNEI. V gave up 4 bases and J gave up 4 bases; unmatched junction bases: 2. CDR3 sequence: CASSGLAGGRETQYF. DNA for the CDR3: TGTGCCAGCAGTGGACTAGCGGGGGGGAGAGAGACCCAGTACTTC.

The rearrangement links TRBV5-1 to TRBJ2-6; maybe TRBD1 (6 bases). The germline CDR1 and CDR2 sequences are SGHRS and YFSETQ. V was shortened by 7 bases and J by 0 bases, with 23 bases between the two germline ends. The CDR3 spans 19 residues. The CDR3 coding sequence is TGCGCCAGCGGCCAATTCAGGGGTTCCCAATCCTCTGGGGCCAACGTCCTGACTTTC. Translation: CASGQFRGSQSSGANVLTF. Full variable domain (remainder filled in from reference TRBV5-1 and TRBJ2-6): KAGVTQTPRYLIKTRGQQVTLSCSPISGHRSVSWYQQTPGQGLQFLFEYFSETQRNKGNFPGRFSGRQFSNSRSEMNVSTLELGDSALYLCASGQFRGSQSSGANVLTFGAGSRLTVL.

In this sample, this clone turned up a few times. The gene calls are TRBV7-9 and TRBJ1-2, with a weak D call TRBD1 (5 bases). CDR3 length: 15 residues. Between the trimmed V and J ends, which lost 1 base and 2 bases, there was a span of 11 bases. CDR1 and CDR2 (germline): SEHNR, FQNEAQ (reference sequence). The CDR3 coding sequence is TGTGCCAGCAGCTTAGGACAGATCGTGAACTATGGCTACACCTTC. Protein sequence: CASSLGQIVNYGYTF.

CDR3 DNA: TGTGCCAGCAGTGAACGGGGGACGGGAAACACCATATATTTT. Encoded protein: CASSERGTGNTIYF. This chain joins TRBV6-1 and TRBJ1-3, with D possibly matching TRBD1 (5 bases). This CDR3 has 14 residues. CDR1 is MNHNS, CDR2 SASEGT, per germline. Trimming took off 2 bases at V and 4 bases at J, with 9 bases between the two ends.

The table lists this clone with a few counts. The V gene is TRBV9, the J gene TRBJ1-1; 7 bases fit TRBD1. With V trimmed by 8 bases and J by 6 bases, 13 bases remained unmatched. Germline V gene lookup returns CDR1 SGDLS and CDR2 YYNGEE. There are 14 residues in the CDR3. The CDR3 DNA reads TGTGCCAGTAATAAGGTCAACAGGGGCGCTGAAGCTTTCTTT. This translates into CASNKVNRGAEAFF.

This clone was seen more than once but under ten times. An end of the junction does not agree with germline; a read error may underlie this. The genes are TRBV7-9 and TRBJ1-2; no reliable D call. Germline CDR1 reads SEHNR; CDR2 reads FQNEAQ (reference sequence). The CDR3 has 12 residues. In nucleotides, the CDR3 is TGTTCCAGCAGCACCCCAGGAGGTGGCTACACCTTC. This codes for CSSSTPGGGYTF.

CDR3 region: CASSPLNTGELFF. The CDR3 bases are TGTGCCAGCTCACCACTAAACACCGGGGAGCTGTTTTTT. The V gene is TRBV18, the J gene TRBJ2-2; D not resolved. The CDR3 has 13 residues. The V gene lost 1 base and the J gene lost 2 bases, with 2 bases spanning the gap. The germline gives CDR1 KGHSH, CDR2 LQKENI.

The chain is built from TRBV10-3 and TRBJ1-5; D not resolved. The V and J ends lost 6 bases and 5 bases respectively, with 8 bases between them. Germline CDR1 and CDR2: ENHRY and SYGVKD. The CDR3 length is 12 residues. This CDR3 is CAISRRDQPQHF. CDR3 in DNA: TGTGCCATCAGCCGGAGGGATCAGCCCCAGCATTTT.

J is TRBJ1-2 and V is TRBV30; 8 positions match TRBD1. The CDR3 totals 14 residues. Germline V lookup: CDR1 GTSNPN, CDR2 SVGIG (reference sequence). V gave up 1 base and J gave up 5 bases; unmatched junction bases: 6. CDR3 amino acids: CAWSATRTGYGYTF. The CDR3 DNA follows: TGTGCCTGGAGTGCAACACGGACAGGGTATGGCTACACCTTC. The variable domain in full, completed from reference TRBV30 and TRBJ1-2, reads SQTIHQWPATLVQPVGSPLSLECTVEGTSNPNLYWYRQAAGRGLQLLFYSVGIGQISSEVPQNLSASRPQDRQFILSSKKLLLSDSGFYLCAWSATRTGYGYTFGSGTRLTVV.

This clone was counted between two and nine times. The chain couples TRBV5-6 to TRBJ1-4; 9 positions agree with TRBD1. CDR1 is SGHDT, CDR2 YYEEEE, per germline. The length of the CDR3 is 15 residues. The V and J ends lost 0 bases and 10 bases, in that order; junction bases with no gene match: 7. This chain's CDR3 is CASSLDSGQGGKLFF. DNA for the CDR3: TGTGCCAGCAGCTTGGATTCGGGACAGGGTGGAAAACTGTTTTTT.

The chain is built from TRBV5-8 and TRBJ2-1; 12 nucleotides align to TRBD2. The V segment lost 2 bases and the J segment 6 bases; nucleotides outside the gene matches: 3. Germline V gene lookup returns CDR1 SGHTS and CDR2 YDEGEE. The CDR3 is made up of 15 amino acids. The CDR3 bases are TGTGCCAGCAGCTTAGGACTAGCGGGAAGCAATGAGCAGTTCTTC. This translates into CASSLGLAGSNEQFF.

V usage is TRBV6-5 and J usage is TRBJ2-1; 10 bases align to TRBD1. The length of the CDR3 is 15 residues. V trimming: 4 bases; J trimming: 7 bases; junction bases outside the gene matches: 7. Per germline, CDR1 MNHEY and CDR2 SVGAGI. The CDR3 protein is CASSFGQGVENEQFF. The CDR3 DNA sequence: TGTGCCAGCAGTTTCGGACAGGGGGTTGAAAATGAGCAGTTCTTC.

This sequence joins TRBV5-5 and TRBJ2-7; 7 bases agree with TRBD1. Germline V gene lookup returns CDR1 SGHKS and CDR2 YYEKEE (reference sequence). The V gene end was trimmed by 2 bases and the J gene end by 5 bases; junction bases not matched to a gene: 4. CDR3 length: 13 residues. The CDR3 DNA reads TGTGCCAGCAGCTTAAAGGGGGCCCACGAGCAGTACTTC. It yields the protein CASSLKGAHEQYF.

The chain has TRBV7-2 and TRBJ2-1; 10 bases are shared with TRBD2. Germline assignment: CDR1 SGHTA and CDR2 FQGNSA. V shed 1 base and J 7 bases; nucleotides not matched to a gene: 7. The CDR3 runs to 16 residues. CDR3 in DNA: TGTGCCAGCAGCTTAGAAGCGGGGGGGCTCTCAAATGAGCAGTTCTTC. Protein sequence: CASSLEAGGLSNEQFF.

The rearrangement links TRBV18 to TRBJ2-7; 10 nucleotides align to TRBD2. There are 15 residues in the CDR3. Germline lookup yields CDR1 KGHSH and CDR2 LQKENI. The ends lost 5 bases at V and 2 bases at J; junction bases unmatched: 6. CDR3 nucleotides: TGTGCCAGCTCAGAAGGACTAGCGGCAACCTACGAGCAGTACTTC. Amino acid sequence: CASSEGLAATYEQYF.

The V gene is TRBV6-1, the J gene TRBJ2-7, with D perhaps TRBD2 (5 bases). Looked up from germline, CDR1 is MNHNS and CDR2 is SASEGT. The CDR3 extends over 15 amino acids. Deletions cut 2 bases from V and 2 bases from J, with 13 bases between. The CDR3 protein is CASSEPSPTTYEQYF. Here the CDR3 DNA reads TGTGCCAGCAGTGAACCTAGCCCAACCACCTACGAGCAGTACTTC.

The chain is built from TRBV7-9 and TRBJ2-7; D uncertain. The CDR3 is 13 amino acids. The germline gives CDR1 SEHNR, CDR2 FQNEAQ (reference sequence). The V end lost 6 bases, the J end lost 0 bases, and 9 bases lay between the germline ends. This CDR3 is CASSTIHSYEQYF. The CDR3 nucleotides are TGTGCCAGCAGTACTATTCACTCCTACGAGCAGTACTTC.

This clone has only a few counts. For the CDR3, the DNA is TGTGCCAGCAGCTACGACAGGGGAGATGATGAGCAGTTCTTC. It specifies CASSYDRGDDEQFF. The chain carries TRBV7-9 and TRBJ2-1, with 8 positions matching TRBD1. With 4 bases clipped from V and 8 bases from J, the junction kept 7 bases outside the gene matches. The CDR3 is 14 amino acids. The germline gives CDR1 SEHNR, CDR2 FQNEAQ (reference sequence).

The chain has TRBV13 and TRBJ2-2, with 8 bases that match TRBD2. Trimming took 5 bases from V and 3 from J; bases not matched to a gene: 5. Germline CDR1 reads PRHDT; CDR2 reads FYEKMQ (reference sequence). There are 15 residues in the CDR3. The CDR3 sequence is CASSQAGEYTGELFF. CDR3 nucleotide sequence: TGTGCCAGCAGCCAAGCGGGGGAGTACACCGGGGAGCTGTTTTTT.

The chain recombines TRBV4-3 with TRBJ1-1; D uncertain. The CDR3 is 11 residues long. V gave up 3 bases and J gave up 9 bases, with 8 bases separating them. Germline lookup yields CDR1 LGHNA and CDR2 YSLEER. CDR3: CASSQGDQAFF. The CDR3, as DNA: TGCGCCAGCAGCCAGGGAGATCAAGCTTTCTTT.